The next 14 T cell receptor beta chains were all read from a single sample in a study of T cells in Graves' hyperthyroidism and ophthalmopathy. The investigators amplified TCR beta CDR3 regions from RNA transcripts. HTBI primers were the set used in a first-round RT-PCR of the TCR CDR3. TCRdb recomputed calls from the multiplex PCR reads with MiXCR, one row per CDR3 protein. The repertoire holds 480,000 or so distinct CDR3 sequences, with around 50% as singletons. The sequencing sample was made of peripheral blood or thyroid tissue (not recorded which). Source of these receptors: an adult woman with Graves' disease, either hyperthyroidism or ophthalmopathy (not recorded which).

The rearrangement links TRBV10-3 to TRBJ2-7; 8 bases agree with TRBD1. The CDR3 is 13 amino acids. The germline CDR1 and CDR2 sequences are ENHRY and SYGVKD. Trimming removed 8 bases from V and 5 bases from J; junction bases left unmatched: 8. CDR3: CAISRAGGDEQYF. CDR3 nucleotides: TGTGCCATCTCCCGGGCAGGGGGCGACGAGCAGTACTTC.

V is TRBV29-1 and J is TRBJ1-1; TRBD1 is a possible D gene (6 bases). Trimming stripped 8 bases from V and 3 bases from J, with 13 bases between. This CDR3 contains 12 residues. Germline V CDR1 and CDR2: SQVTM, ANQGSEA. Written as DNA, the CDR3 is TGCAGCAGTTATACAGGGCACACTGAAGCTTTCTTT. It yields the protein CSSYTGHTEAFF.

The rearrangement uses TRBV10-3 and TRBJ2-2; D is tentatively TRBD1 or TRBD2 (5 bases each). CDR1 and CDR2 (germline): ENHRY, SYGVKD. The CDR3 covers 18 residues. The V gene lost 4 bases and the J gene lost 4 bases, with 22 bases spanning the gap. In DNA form, the CDR3 reads TGTGCCATCAGTGGCAGCCGTGGGGGACCCCGCGGCACCGGGGAGCTGTTTTTT. Its protein product is CAISGSRGGPRGTGELFF.

In this sample, this clonotype turned up many times. The rearrangement joins TRBV12-3 or TRBV12-4 to TRBJ2-5; weak D call: TRBD2 (6 bases). V was cut by 3 bases and J by 1 base, with 12 bases left in between. This CDR3 is 15 amino acids long. CDR3 DNA: TGTGCCAGCAGTTTTTCAGGCGGGACCCAAGAGACCCAGTACTTC. It translates to CASSFSGGTQETQYF.

This clonotype was recorded at least ten times. The chain joins TRBV6-5 to TRBJ1-1; D gene uncertain. Trimming shortened V by 0 bases and J by 3 bases, and 8 bases separated the two germline ends. From germline, CDR1 is MNHEY and CDR2 SVGAGI. The CDR3 is 14 residues long. Here the CDR3 reads CASSYSYQYTEAFF. In DNA form, the CDR3 reads TGTGCCAGCAGTTACTCGTACCAGTACACTGAAGCTTTCTTT.

This clonotype was picked up many times. V is TRBV6-5 and J is TRBJ1-5, with a possible D match to TRBD1 (5 bases). The germline CDR1 and CDR2 sequences are MNHEY and SVGAGI. Trimming removed 7 bases from V and 9 bases from J, with 16 bases in between. The CDR3 totals 13 residues. CDR3 residues: CASNARDRGPQHF. The CDR3 bases are TGTGCCAGCAACGCGAGGGACCGAGGGCCCCAGCATTTT.

The chain employs TRBV15 and TRBJ2-5; 8 nucleotides agree with TRBD2. CDR3 length: 15 residues. V gave up 5 bases and J gave up 5 bases; unmatched junction bases: 10. Germline CDR1 reads LNHNV; CDR2 reads YYDKDF (reference sequence). The CDR3 is CATSPSGGGWETQYF. CDR3 bases: TGTGCCACCAGCCCATCCGGGGGGGGGTGGGAGACCCAGTACTTC.

The chain uses TRBV25-1 and TRBJ2-5; no reliable D call. V lost 3 bases and J 4 bases, leaving 15 bases between the germline ends. Per the germline V gene, CDR1 is MGHDK and CDR2 is SYGVNS. This CDR3 has 15 residues. CDR3: CASSDQSVLGETQYF. CDR3 DNA sequence: TGTGCCAGCAGTGACCAATCAGTCTTGGGAGAGACCCAGTACTTC. Filled out from reference TRBV25-1 and TRBJ2-5, the complete variable domain reads EADIYQTPRYLVIGTGKKITLECSQTMGHDKMYWYQQDPGMELHLIHYSYGVNSTEKGDLSSESTVSRIRTEHFPLTLESARPSHTSQYLCASSDQSVLGETQYFGPGTRLLVL.

This chain uses TRBV7-9 with TRBJ1-1; a weak D match, TRBD1 (5 bases). CDR1 is SEHNR, CDR2 FQNEAQ, per germline (reference sequence). V lost 5 bases, J lost 0 bases, and 13 bases lay in between. The CDR3 extends over 15 amino acids. The CDR3: CASSITTALNTEAFF. The CDR3 region has the DNA TGTGCCAGCAGCATAACGACAGCCCTGAACACTGAAGCTTTCTTT. The full variable domain, its missing parts supplied by reference TRBV7-9 and TRBJ1-1, is DTGVSQNPRHKITKRGQNVTFRCDPISEHNRLYWYRQTLGQGPEFLTYFQNEAQLEKSRLLSDRFSAERPKGSFSTLEIQRTEQGDSAMYLCASSITTALNTEAFFGQGTRLTVV.

For this clonotype: One junction end disagrees with the germline gene, perhaps due to a read error. J is TRBJ1-1 and V is TRBV9; tentatively, D is TRBD1 (5 bases). Germline V lookup: CDR1 SGDLS, CDR2 YYNGEE. The CDR3 covers 14 residues. The CDR3 nucleotides are TGTGCCAGCAGTGTAGGGGACCGCTACACTGAAGCTTTCTTT. Residues: CASSVGDRYTEAFF.

This chain connects TRBV7-9 to TRBJ2-7; 9 bases are a match to TRBD2. V lost 1 base to trimming and J lost 2 bases; unmatched junction nucleotides: 3. From germline, CDR1 is SEHNR and CDR2 FQNEAQ (reference sequence). This CDR3 has 15 residues. The DNA of the CDR3 is TGTGCCAGCAGCTTAGAGGCGGGAGGGGCCTACGAGCAGTACTTC. Residues: CASSLEAGGAYEQYF. Drawing the rest from reference TRBV7-9 and TRBJ2-7, the complete variable domain is DTGVSQNPRHKITKRGQNVTFRCDPISEHNRLYWYRQTLGQGPEFLTYFQNEAQLEKSRLLSDRFSAERPKGSFSTLEIQRTEQGDSAMYLCASSLEAGGAYEQYFGPGTRLTVT.

This clonotype occurred a few times. The chain recombines TRBV7-9 with TRBJ2-5; D possibly corresponds to TRBD2 (5 bases). V dropped 2 bases and J dropped 2 bases, with 9 bases sitting between them. The CDR3 length is 14 residues. Germline lookup yields CDR1 SEHNR and CDR2 FQNEAQ (reference sequence). In DNA, the CDR3 is TGTGCCAGCAGCTTAATCGAGCGGCAAGAGACCCAGTACTTC. The encoded protein is CASSLIERQETQYF.

The chain employs TRBV7-2 and TRBJ1-1; D remains ambiguous. The V end was cut by 5 bases, the J end by 0 bases, with 19 bases between. This CDR3 spans 17 amino acids. Looked up from germline, CDR1 is SGHTA and CDR2 is FQGNSA. The DNA of the CDR3 is TGTGCCAGCAGCCCCGGGCCCAACAACGTCCTGAACACTGAAGCTTTCTTT. It yields the protein CASSPGPNNVLNTEAFF.

This chain connects TRBV10-3 to TRBJ2-7; the D is unclear. Germline lookup yields CDR1 ENHRY and CDR2 SYGVKD. The CDR3 spans 12 residues. V was pared by 3 bases and J by 1 base, with 4 bases between. The CDR3 nucleotides are TGTGCCATCAGTGAACATTCCTACGAGCAGTACTTC. Its protein is CAISEHSYEQYF.